This T cell receptor (beta chain) is drawn from a study of shared clonotypes between healthy human individuals. Trimming removed 0 bases at V and 13 bases at J, with 14 bases between. The CDR3 has 14 residues. Germline CDR1 SGHRS, CDR2 YFSETQ. Several immunoSEQ plates held equal portions of the genomic DNA taken from each subset. Data came from immunoSEQ multiplex PCR; TCRdb stores just in-frame clones and leaves some out. Of 2 million to 3 million clones listed, around nine tenths were seen once; the top ten hold around 0.15%. V and J are TRBV5-1 and TRBJ1-6; D unclear. The origin of this receptor is a man between 18 and 29 years old in good health. Sequencing input: naive CD4+ T cells sorted from blood. As to subset: CD45RA+ positively selected. As DNA, the CDR3 is TGCGCCAGCAGCTTGGCCGGGTCAGAACCGCCCCTCCACTTT. As protein: CASSLAGSEPPLHF.